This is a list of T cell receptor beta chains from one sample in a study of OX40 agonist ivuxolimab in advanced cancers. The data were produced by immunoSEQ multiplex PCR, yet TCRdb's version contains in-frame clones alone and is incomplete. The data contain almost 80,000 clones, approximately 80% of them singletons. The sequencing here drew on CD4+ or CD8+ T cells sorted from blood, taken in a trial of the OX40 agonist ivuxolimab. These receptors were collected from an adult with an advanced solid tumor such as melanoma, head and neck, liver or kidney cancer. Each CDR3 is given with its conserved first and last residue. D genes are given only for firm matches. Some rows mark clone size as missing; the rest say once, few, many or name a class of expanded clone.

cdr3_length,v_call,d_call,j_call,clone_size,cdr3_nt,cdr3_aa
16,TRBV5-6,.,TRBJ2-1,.,TGTGCCAGCAGCTTGGTCGGGACTCCTTCACGGGGTGAGCAGTTCTTC,CASSLVGTPSRGEQFF
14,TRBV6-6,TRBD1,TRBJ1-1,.,TGTGCCAGCAGTTCCGGGACAGCAACGCCTGAAGCTTTCTTT,CASSSGTATPEAFF
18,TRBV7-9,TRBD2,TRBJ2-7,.,TGTGCCAGCAGCCCGGGACTAGCGGGAGGTACATTCTCCTACGAGCAGTACTTC,CASSPGLAGGTFSYEQYF
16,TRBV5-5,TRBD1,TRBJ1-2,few,TGTGCCAGCAGCTGGGATCGGACAGGGTCGACCTATGGCTACACCTTC,CASSWDRTGSTYGYTF
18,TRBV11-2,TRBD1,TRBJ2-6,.,TGTGCCAGCAGCGATTCCGGGACAGGCCAGTCTGGGGCCAACGTCCTGACTTTC,CASSDSGTGQSGANVLTF
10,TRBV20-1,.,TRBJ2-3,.,TGCAGTGCTGGGATAGATACGCAGTATTTT,CSAGIDTQYF
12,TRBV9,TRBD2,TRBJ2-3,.,TGTGCCACCCGGGGGGTGGCAGATACGCAGTATTTT,CATRGVADTQYF
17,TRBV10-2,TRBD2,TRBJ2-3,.,TGCGCCAGCAGTGACTCGGGACTAGCGGGATACACAGATACGCAGTATTTT,CASSDSGLAGYTDTQYF
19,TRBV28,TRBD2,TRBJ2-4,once,TGTGCCAGCAGCCCTATGGGACTAGCGGGAGGATTTGCCAAAAACATTCAGTACTTC,CASSPMGLAGGFAKNIQYF
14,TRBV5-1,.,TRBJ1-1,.,TGCGCCAGCAGCTTGACAGGCGTGGGGACTGAAGCTTTCTTT,CASSLTGVGTEAFF
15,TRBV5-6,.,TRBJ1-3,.,TGTGCCAGCAGCCTCAGGGGTGTCTCTGGAAACACCATATATTTT,CASSLRGVSGNTIYF
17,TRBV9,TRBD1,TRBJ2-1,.,TGTGCCAGCAGCGTAGGCCAGGGGGCGTCATTCTACAATGAGCAGTTCTTC,CASSVGQGASFYNEQFF
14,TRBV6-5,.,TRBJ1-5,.,TGTGCCAGCAGTTACTCGTCGGGTGGCCAGCCCCAGCATTTT,CASSYSSGGQPQHF
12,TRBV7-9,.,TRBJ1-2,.,TGTGCCACCCCAGGGTTGGGGTATGGCTACACCTTC,CATPGLGYGYTF
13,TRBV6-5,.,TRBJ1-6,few,TGTGCCAGCAGTCACAGGGTTGATTCACCCCTCCACTTT,CASSHRVDSPLHF
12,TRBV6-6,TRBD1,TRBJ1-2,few,TGTGCCAGCAGTATACAGGGGGGTGGCTACACCTTC,CASSIQGGGYTF
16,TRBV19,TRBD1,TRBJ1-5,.,TGTGCCAGTAGTATAGAGGGACAGCGGAGCAATCAGCCCCAGCATTTT,CASSIEGQRSNQPQHF
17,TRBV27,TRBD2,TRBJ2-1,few,TGTGCCAGCAGCCGAGCCCTAGCGGGATTTTCCTACAATGAGCAGTTCTTC,CASSRALAGFSYNEQFF
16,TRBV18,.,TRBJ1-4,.,TGTGCCAGCTCACCCGCCGGGACTGCAACTAATGAAAAACTGTTTTTT,CASSPAGTATNEKLFF
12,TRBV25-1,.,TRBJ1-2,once,TGTGCCAGCAGTGACGGAAACTATGGCTACACCTTC,CASSDGNYGYTF
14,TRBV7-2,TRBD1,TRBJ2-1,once,TGTGCCAGCAGCTCCCGGGACAGTTACAATGAGCAGTTCTTC,CASSSRDSYNEQFF
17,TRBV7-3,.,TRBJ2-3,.,TGTGCCAGCAGCCCCCGAGCTTCCAGTGGGGGCACAGATACGCAGTATTTT,CASSPRASSGGTDTQYF
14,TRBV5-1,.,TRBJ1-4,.,TGCGCCAGCAGCTTGGGTAACTTAGGGGAAAAACTGTTTTTT,CASSLGNLGEKLFF
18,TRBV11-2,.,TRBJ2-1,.,TGTGCCAGCAGCTTAGATCCCTTTAGGGGCAAAGCCTACAATGAGCAGTTCTTC,CASSLDPFRGKAYNEQFF
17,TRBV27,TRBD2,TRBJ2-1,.,TGTGCCAGCAGTTTGGCTAGCGGGACTGCACTGCGCAATGAGCAGTTCTTC,CASSLASGTALRNEQFF
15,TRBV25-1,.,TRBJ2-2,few,TGTGCCAGCAGTGACGCTGCAGGGGCGAGCGGGGAGCTGTTTTTT,CASSDAAGASGELFF
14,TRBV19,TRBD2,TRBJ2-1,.,TGTGCCACAAAGCGTGGGGGACTAGTGAATGAGCAGTTCTTC,CATKRGGLVNEQFF
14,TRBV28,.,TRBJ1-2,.,TGTGCCAGCAGTTTTCGGTGGTCTAACTATGGCTACACCTTC,CASSFRWSNYGYTF
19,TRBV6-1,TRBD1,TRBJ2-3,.,TGTGCCAGCAGTGAAGCCGGGGACAGGGGGCGCTTAGGCACAGATACGCAGTATTTT,CASSEAGDRGRLGTDTQYF
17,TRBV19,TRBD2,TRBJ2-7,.,TGTGCCAGTATCCATGAGGCTAGCGGGAGTCAACCCTACGAGCAGTACTTC,CASIHEASGSQPYEQYF
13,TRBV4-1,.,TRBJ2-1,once,TGCGCCAGCAGCCAAAGGGGGTGGGATGAGCAGTTCTTC,CASSQRGWDEQFF
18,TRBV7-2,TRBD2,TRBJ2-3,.,TGTGCCAGCAGCCCGGTGGCTAGCGGGGGGCATAGCACAGATACGCAGTATTTT,CASSPVASGGHSTDTQYF
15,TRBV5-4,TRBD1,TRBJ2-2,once,TGTGCCAGCAGCTCTGACAGGGTCCGGACCGGGGAGCTGTTTTTT,CASSSDRVRTGELFF
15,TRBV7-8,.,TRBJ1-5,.,TGTGCCAGCAGCTTAGGGCAGGGGCGGAATCAGCCCCAGCATTTT,CASSLGQGRNQPQHF
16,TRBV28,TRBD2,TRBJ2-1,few,TGTGCCAGCAGTTTACCGATAGCGGGAGCTAACAATGAGCAGTTCTTC,CASSLPIAGANNEQFF
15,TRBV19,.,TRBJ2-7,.,TGTGCCAGTAGTTCGAGGGGCCTACCCCCCCACGAGCAGTACTTC,CASSSRGLPPHEQYF
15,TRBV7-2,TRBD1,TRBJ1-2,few,TGTGCCAGCAGCTTAGTAGGCAGGGGGATGAATGGCTACACCTTC,CASSLVGRGMNGYTF
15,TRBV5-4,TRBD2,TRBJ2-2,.,TGTGCCAGCAGCCTTACTAGCGGGGGGACCGGGGAGCTGTTTTTT,CASSLTSGGTGELFF
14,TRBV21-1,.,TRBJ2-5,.,TGTGCCAGCAAACAGGAGGGTCACCAAGAGACCCAGTACTTC,CASKQEGHQETQYF
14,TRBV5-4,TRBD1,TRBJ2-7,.,TGTGCCAGCAGAGGGACAGGGGGCTCGGGGGAGCAGTACTTC,CASRGTGGSGEQYF
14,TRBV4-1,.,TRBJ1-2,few,TGCGCCAGCAGCCAAGATCAAACTAACTATGGCTACACCTTC,CASSQDQTNYGYTF
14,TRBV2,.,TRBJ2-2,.,TGTGCCAGCATCTACGACTTGAACACCGGGGAGCTGTTTTTT,CASIYDLNTGELFF
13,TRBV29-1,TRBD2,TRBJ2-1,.,TGCAGCGCAGGGACTAGCGGGATCAATGAGCAGTTCTTC,CSAGTSGINEQFF
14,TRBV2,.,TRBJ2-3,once,TGTGCCAGCTCCCACCTAGCTAGCACAGATACGCAGTATTTT,CASSHLASTDTQYF
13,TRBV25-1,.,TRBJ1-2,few,TGTGCCAGCAGTGTGTGGCAGGGGTCTGGCTACACCTTC,CASSVWQGSGYTF
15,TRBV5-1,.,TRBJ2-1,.,TGCGCCAGCAGCTTAAGACAGTCTCGGGAGAATGAGCAGTTCTTC,CASSLRQSRENEQFF
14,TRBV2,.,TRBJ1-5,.,TGTGCCAGCAGTGGGCAGCAGAGCAATCAGCCCCAGCATTTT,CASSGQQSNQPQHF
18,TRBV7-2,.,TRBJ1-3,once,TGTGCCAGCAGCCCTCGGTGGGGTAGACGGAGCTCTGGAAACATCATATATTTT,CASSPRWGRRSSGNIIYF
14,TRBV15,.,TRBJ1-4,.,TGTGCCACTACGAGAGGGGGGCTTAATGAAAAACTGTTTTTT,CATTRGGLNEKLFF
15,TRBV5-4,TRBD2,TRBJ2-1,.,TGTGCCAGCAGCCCGACTAGCGGGGGGGGCAATGAGCAGTTCTTC,CASSPTSGGGNEQFF